Presented here are 21 T cell receptor beta chains from one specimen sequenced in a study of blood T cell repertoires in COVID-19. Method: immunoSEQ multiplex PCR; TCRdb's copy keeps in-frame clones and lacks some. The table records tens of thousands of clones, 79% of them present only once. Sequenced input: peripheral blood. These receptors were collected from a woman older than 75 with active or convalescent COVID-19.

The gene calls are TRBV5-1 and TRBJ2-3; a possible D gene is TRBD2 (6 bases). Germline V CDR1 and CDR2: SGHRS, YFSETQ. The CDR3 runs to 15 residues. V dropped 4 bases and J dropped 2 bases, with 14 bases sitting between them. The CDR3 region is CASSARGTHTDTQYF. DNA for the CDR3: TGCGCCAGCAGCGCCCGGGGGACGCACACAGATACGCAGTATTTT.

The chain couples TRBV15 to TRBJ2-7; D ambiguous. The CDR3 is made up of 13 amino acids. Looked up from germline, CDR1 is LNHNV and CDR2 is YYDKDF (reference sequence). The ends were cut back, 1 base at V and 4 bases at J, with 8 bases in the middle. CDR3 in amino acids: CATSRAGVYEQYF. The DNA for the CDR3 is TGTGCCACCAGCAGAGCAGGCGTTTACGAGCAGTACTTC.

The chain has TRBV18 and TRBJ1-2, with D tentatively TRBD1 (6 bases). This CDR3 has 14 residues. The germline V gene encodes CDR1 KGHSH and CDR2 LQKENI. V gave up 0 bases and J gave up 7 bases, with 12 bases separating them. The CDR3 coding sequence is TGTGCCAGCTCACCACCACAGGGAGTTAGTGGCTACACCTTC. Protein product: CASSPPQGVSGYTF.

The chain has TRBV7-3 and TRBJ2-2, with 9 bases lining up with TRBD2. The V gene's germline CDR1 is SGHTA and CDR2 FQGTGA. CDR3 length: 16 amino acids. The J segment lost 5 bases and the V segment lost 5 bases, leaving 9 bases of the junction unmatched. Here the CDR3 reads CASSLNLGLATGELFF. The CDR3 nucleotides are TGTGCCAGCAGCCTCAACCTAGGACTAGCGACCGGGGAGCTGTTTTTT. Full variable domain (missing parts from reference TRBV7-3 and TRBJ2-2): GAGVSQTPSNKVTEKGKYVELRCDPISGHTALYWYRQSLGQGPEFLIYFQGTGAADDSGLPNDRFFAVRPEGSVSTLKIQRTERGDSAVYLCASSLNLGLATGELFFGEGSRLTVL.

The rearrangement links TRBV9 to TRBJ1-6; D is ambiguous. The germline gives CDR1 SGDLS, CDR2 YYNGEE. The CDR3 length is 15 residues. Deletions cut 6 bases from V and 2 bases from J, with 12 bases between. This chain's CDR3 is CASTPHAAYNSPLHF. As DNA, the CDR3 is TGTGCCAGCACCCCCCACGCAGCCTATAATTCACCCCTCCACTTT.

V gene TRBV9 combines with J gene TRBJ2-3, with D possibly TRBD2 on 6 matching bases. The CDR3 extends over 15 amino acids. Germline CDR1 is SGDLS and CDR2 is YYNGEE. With 6 bases removed from V and 5 bases from J, the gap between germline ends came to 19 bases. The CDR3 DNA follows: TGTGCCAGCACCCGCGGAGGGCGCATTGAAGATACGCAGTATTTT. Amino acids: CASTRGGRIEDTQYF.

The chain is built from TRBV5-6 and TRBJ1-5; 7 bases fit TRBD1. This CDR3 is 15 amino acids long. V shed 4 bases, J shed 4 bases, and the junction held 8 bases outside the gene matches. Germline CDR1 reads SGHDT; CDR2 reads YYEEEE. The CDR3 bases are TGTGCCAGCAGCACCCGACAGGGACGGAATCAGCCCCAGCATTTT. Its translation: CASSTRQGRNQPQHF.

This clone was found once. Germline is not matched at one junction end, which may reflect a read error. The CDR3: CAGRLMGHGYTF. CDR3 DNA: TGTGCCGGCAGGTTAATGGGGCATGGCTACACCTTC. This chain joins TRBV5-6 and TRBJ1-2, with a weak D call TRBD1 (5 bases). CDR1 is SGHDT, CDR2 YYEEEE, per germline. This CDR3 spans 12 amino acids.

V and J are TRBV6-2 or TRBV6-3 and TRBJ1-5; tentative D call: TRBD1 (5 bases). The germline CDR1 and CDR2 sequences are MNHEY and SVGEGT. CDR3 length: 13 residues. The V gene lost 6 bases and the J gene lost 7 bases, with 13 bases spanning the gap. The CDR3 nucleotides read TGTGCCAGCAGCCAACAAGGGGAACAGCCCCAGCATTTT. Translated: CASSQQGEQPQHF.

This clone was seen only a few times. This chain uses TRBV4-1 with TRBJ2-2; 7 nucleotides line up with TRBD2. CDR3 length equals 16 residues. Germline lookup yields CDR1 MGHRA and CDR2 YSYEKL. The J segment lost 2 bases and the V segment lost 1 base, leaving 4 bases of the junction unmatched. The CDR3 DNA is TGCGCCAGCAGCCAAGCGAGCGGGGCCAACACCGGGGAGCTGTTTTTT. It encodes CASSQASGANTGELFF.

The V and J genes are TRBV19 and TRBJ1-2; 7 bases align to TRBD1. Germline V gives CDR1 LNHDA, CDR2 SQIVND (reference sequence). CDR3 length: 13 amino acids. The V and J ends lost 3 bases and 7 bases, in that order; junction bases with no gene match: 5. This CDR3 is CASSIDRETGYTF. CDR3 DNA sequence: TGTGCCAGTAGTATTGACAGGGAAACTGGCTACACCTTC. Drawing the rest from reference TRBV19 and TRBJ1-2, the complete variable domain is DGGITQSPKYLFRKEGQNVTLSCEQNLNHDAMYWYRQDPGQGLRLIYYSQIVNDFQKGDIAEGYSVSREKKESFPLTVTSAQKNPTAFYLCASSIDRETGYTFGSGTRLTVV.

The chain links TRBV10-2 to TRBJ2-5; TRBD1 is a possible D gene (6 bases). The V gene's germline CDR1 is WSHSY and CDR2 SAAADI. The CDR3 runs to 17 residues. V dropped 2 bases and J dropped 5 bases, with 21 bases sitting between them. CDR3 bases: TGCGCCAGCAGTGAGAATGGTCCAGGGGAGTTCGGGGAGACCCAGTACTTC. It is translated as CASSENGPGEFGETQYF.

The rearrangement links TRBV7-9 to TRBJ2-1; 8 bases fit TRBD1. The ends lost 5 bases at V and 0 bases at J; junction bases unmatched: 15. CDR3 size: 19 residues. The germline V gene encodes CDR1 SEHNR and CDR2 FQNEAQ (reference sequence). CDR3 nucleotide sequence: TGTGCCAGCAGCGGGCAGACAGGGGCCGAATTCAGCTCCTACAATGAGCAGTTCTTC. The encoded protein is CASSGQTGAEFSSYNEQFF.

The chain couples TRBV19 to TRBJ2-1; maybe TRBD1 (5 bases). Trimming removed 5 bases from V and 9 bases from J, with 20 bases in between. CDR3 length: 15 amino acids. Germline lookup yields CDR1 LNHDA and CDR2 SQIVND (reference sequence). The CDR3, as DNA: TGTGCCAGTAGTTGGGGCAGGGCGAGCGAAGGTGAGCAGTTCTTC. Translation gives CASSWGRASEGEQFF.

J is TRBJ1-5 and V is TRBV6-5; tentatively, D is TRBD1 (6 bases). This CDR3 comprises 15 residues. Germline CDR1 and CDR2: MNHEY and SVGAGI. V was trimmed by 6 bases and J by 1 base, leaving 13 bases between them. The CDR3 DNA follows: TGTGCCAGCAGCCGACAGGTGGCCAGCAATCAGCCCCAGCATTTT. It encodes CASSRQVASNQPQHF.

The V gene is TRBV5-1, the J gene TRBJ2-5; D is uncertain. The CDR3 extends over 13 amino acids. The V end was cut by 0 bases, the J end by 2 bases, with 5 bases between. Germline-derived CDR1 and CDR2 are SGHRS and YFSETQ. The CDR3 here is CASSLAVQETQYF. CDR3 coding DNA: TGCGCCAGCAGCTTGGCGGTACAAGAGACCCAGTACTTC.

The chain recombines TRBV19 with TRBJ1-1, with TRBD1 matching over 10 bases. The CDR3 spans 17 residues. V was pared by 5 bases and J by 0 bases, with 9 bases of the junction left unmatched. The germline CDR1 and CDR2 sequences are LNHDA and SQIVND (reference sequence). CDR3 protein: CASSFTGTGALNTEAFF. CDR3 nucleotides: TGTGCCAGTAGTTTCACCGGGACAGGGGCTTTGAACACTGAAGCTTTCTTT.

The chain joins TRBV5-1 to TRBJ2-2; D not certain. V was trimmed by 2 bases and J by 2 bases, leaving 10 bases between them. Germline V gene sequence: CDR1 SGHRS, CDR2 YFSETQ. The CDR3 runs to 15 residues. In DNA form, the CDR3 reads TGCGCCAGCAGCTTTGGTCAGGTTAACACCGGGGAGCTGTTTTTT. It codes for CASSFGQVNTGELFF.

This clone was detected only a few times. This chain uses TRBV2 with TRBJ1-5; no clear D gene. The CDR3 extends over 12 amino acids. V lost 4 bases and J 4 bases, leaving 5 bases between the germline ends. Germline CDR1 and CDR2: SNHLY and FYNNEI. CDR3 sequence reads: CASSAGNQPQHF. DNA of the CDR3: TGTGCCAGCAGTGCGGGAAATCAGCCCCAGCATTTT.

This clone has more than one count but fewer than ten. This chain links TRBV6-5 with TRBJ2-7; 9 positions agree with TRBD1. The CDR3 extends over 14 amino acids. CDR1 is MNHEY, CDR2 SVGAGI, per germline. J gave up 3 bases and V 8 bases, and 8 bases lay outside the gene matches. CDR3 protein: CASGNDRGIYEQYF. The CDR3 DNA sequence: TGTGCCAGCGGTAACGACAGGGGGATCTACGAGCAGTACTTC.

This clone has only a few counts. The DNA for the CDR3 is TGTGCCAGCAGCCATCTGATGCGGGACAGGGGGCGGTGCAATCAGCCCCAGCATTTT. As protein: CASSHLMRDRGRCNQPQHF. The chain employs TRBV14 and TRBJ1-5; the match to TRBD1 covers 12 bases. The CDR3 loop spans 19 amino acids. The ends lost 3 bases at V and 2 bases at J; junction bases unmatched: 11. Per germline, CDR1 SGHDN and CDR2 FVKESK.